This T cell receptor beta chain was recovered during a study of blood T cell repertoires in COVID-19. As for the study in general: Sources were T cells, B-cell-depleted T cells, or PBMCs; the material itself was cDNA or gDNA.

Profiled with immunoSEQ multiplex PCR; TCRdb holds only in-frame clones, not every one. In the table there are about 190,000 clones, around nine tenths of which are singletons. Specimen: peripheral blood. This sequence originates from a man aged 25-45 years with acute or convalescent COVID-19.

CDR3 nucleotide sequence: TGTGCCAGCAGTTTCGACCTACAGAGCCCCAACACTGAAGCTTTCTTT. Its translation is CASSFDLQSPNTEAFF. The chain combines TRBV6-5 with TRBJ1-1; D unresolved. The length of the CDR3 is 16 residues. In germline, CDR1 is MNHEY, CDR2 SVGAGI. Trimming removed 4 bases at V and 2 bases at J, with 17 bases between.